The rows below give T cell receptor beta chains drawn from one sample of a study of T cell clones after liver transplantation. Generated by immunoSEQ multiplex PCR, the TCRdb table keeps only in-frame clones and is missing some. This sample has tens of thousands of clones, with 85% to 90% found just once. Sequenced here: CD4+ T cells from blood, sampled 24 months after liver transplant. Receptor source: a human patient who received a liver transplant. Some of these T cells may belong to the graft donor. Both conserved end residues are part of each CDR3. D genes are given only for firm matches. Clone sizes are given selectively: once, few, many, or a class where the clone is expanded.

j_gene	abundance	d_gene	v_gene	CDR3nt	CDR3aa
TRBJ2-7	.	TRBD2	TRBV18	TGTGCCAGCTCACGAGCTACCCCCGGGACTAGCGGGTCCTACGAGCAGTACTTC	CASSRATPGTSGSYEQYF
TRBJ2-4	.	.	TRBV28	TGTGCCAGCAGTTTCCAGGGATTAGCCAAAAACATTCAGTACTTC	CASSFQGLAKNIQYF
TRBJ1-2	.	TRBD1	TRBV30	TGTGCCTGGAGTATTGACAGGGGGCTTGATGGCTACACCTTC	CAWSIDRGLDGYTF
TRBJ2-2	.	TRBD2	TRBV5-1	TGCGCCAGCAGCTTCACTAGCGGAACGAACACCGGGGAGCTGTTTTTT	CASSFTSGTNTGELFF
TRBJ2-1	.	.	TRBV11-1	TGTGCCAGCACTCGACCGACAGGCGGTGAGCAGTTCTTC	CASTRPTGGEQFF
TRBJ2-1	.	TRBD2	TRBV4-3	TGCGCCAGCAGCCAAGATGCTAGCGGGGTATCCCCCAATGAGCAGTTCTTC	CASSQDASGVSPNEQFF
TRBJ2-7	.	.	TRBV5-1	TGCGCCAGCAGCTTGGCGGACACCGAGCAGTACTTC	CASSLADTEQYF
TRBJ2-1	.	TRBD2	TRBV6-5	TGTGCCAGCAGTTTAGACCAGCGGGGGGAGCAGTTCTTC	CASSLDQRGEQFF
TRBJ1-5	.	.	TRBV28	TGTGCCAGCACCTATGGACCAAATCAGCCCCAGCATTTT	CASTYGPNQPQHF
TRBJ2-3	few	TRBD2	TRBV5-4	TGTGCCAGCAGCTTGAGAGCGGGGGGGCCGGGAGATACGCAGTATTTT	CASSLRAGGPGDTQYF
TRBJ1-3	.	.	TRBV7-2	TGTGCCAGCAGCTCCCAAGGGACCCAAAGAAAGACCATATATTTT	CASSSQGTQRKTIYF
TRBJ2-4	.	.	TRBV27	TGTGCCAGCAGTTTGTTAGGGTTTCAAAACATTCAGTACTTC	CASSLLGFQNIQYF
TRBJ2-3	.	TRBD1	TRBV18	TGTGCCAGCTCACGACAGGGGAAAGCAGATACGCAGTATTTT	CASSRQGKADTQYF
TRBJ1-1	.	.	TRBV5-1	TGCGCCAGCAGCCCGGGGGTCATGAACACTGAAGCTTTCTTT	CASSPGVMNTEAFF
TRBJ1-1	.	.	TRBV19	TGTGCCAGTAGTACCCGGACGGGAAACACTGAAGCTTTCTTT	CASSTRTGNTEAFF
TRBJ2-1	.	TRBD2	TRBV20-1	TGCAGTGCCCGGAGGACTAGCGACCTGTTCTTC	CSARRTSDLFF
TRBJ2-3	.	TRBD2	TRBV7-8	TGTGCCAGCAGCGAAACTAGCGGGGCACGTACGGCTACGCAGTATTTT	CASSETSGARTATQYF
TRBJ2-3	.	TRBD2	TRBV12-5	TGTGCTAGTGGTTTGGGTCCGGGGGGGACAGATACGCAGTATTTT	CASGLGPGGTDTQYF
TRBJ1-1	.	.	TRBV4-3	TGCGCCAGCAGCCAATATTTGGGCAGCATGGAAGCTTTCTTT	CASSQYLGSMEAFF
TRBJ1-5	.	TRBD1	TRBV10-1	TGCGCCAGCAGAACAGGGGGCCGGCAAACCAATCAGCCCCAGCATTTT	CASRTGGRQTNQPQHF
TRBJ2-5	.	TRBD2	TRBV6-4	TGTGCCAGCAGTGACTTCGCGGGGGGAGGGGAAGAGACCCAGTACTTC	CASSDFAGGGEETQYF
TRBJ2-5	.	TRBD2	TRBV5-1	TGCGCCAGCAGCCGCGGGACTAGCGGACGAGAGACCCAGTACTTC	CASSRGTSGRETQYF
TRBJ2-7	.	.	TRBV3-2	TGTGCCCCCCCCGCGAAGTACTTC	CAPPAKYF
TRBJ1-5	few	.	TRBV7-8	TGTGCCAGCAGCTTAGCGCCGCGAAAGCCCCAGCATTTT	CASSLAPRKPQHF
TRBJ2-7	.	.	TRBV7-2	TGTGCCAGCAGCTTAGCGACAGGAGACTACGAGCAGTACTTC	CASSLATGDYEQYF
TRBJ2-7	once	TRBD1	TRBV6-5	TGTGCCAGCAACCCCGGACAGGGGTCCCGGGCCGAGCAGTACTTC	CASNPGQGSRAEQYF
TRBJ2-5	.	TRBD2	TRBV5-1	TGCGCCAGCAGCTTAGCGGGGCCACAAGAGACCCAGTACTTC	CASSLAGPQETQYF
TRBJ2-5	.	.	TRBV6-1	TGTGCCGGGGCAGCTCAAGAGACCCAGTACTTC	CAGAAQETQYF
TRBJ2-1	.	TRBD1	TRBV5-1	TGCGCCAGCAGCTCAGGGGGTAGCTCCTACAATGAGCAGTTCTTC	CASSSGGSSYNEQFF
TRBJ1-2	.	.	TRBV6-4	TGTGCCAGCGGCGGGCCTTATGGCTACACCTTC	CASGGPYGYTF
TRBJ1-1	.	.	TRBV6-1	TGTGCCAGCAGTGAAAAGGTTAACACTGAAGCTTTCTTT	CASSEKVNTEAFF
TRBJ2-5	.	.	TRBV7-9	TGTGCCAGCAGCTTGGTCGGGACGACCCAGTACTTC	CASSLVGTTQYF
TRBJ1-1	.	.	TRBV6-1	TGTGCCAGCAACCTCAGGTTCACTGAAGCTTTCTTT	CASNLRFTEAFF
TRBJ2-7	once	TRBD2	TRBV7-2	TGTGCCAGCAGCTTTACTAGCGGGGGCTACGAGCAGTACTTC	CASSFTSGGYEQYF
TRBJ1-1	.	.	TRBV7-2	TGTGCCAGCAGCTTTCGTGGGTTAGGTGAAGCTTTCTTT	CASSFRGLGEAFF
TRBJ2-5	.	.	TRBV5-6	TGTGCCAGCAGCTTGGGGGTGCCCCGGACTGAGACCCAGTACTTC	CASSLGVPRTETQYF
TRBJ1-2	few	TRBD1	TRBV5-8	TGTGCCAGCAGCCCACAGGGGCAGTTTAACTATGGCTACACCTTC	CASSPQGQFNYGYTF
TRBJ1-4	few	TRBD1	TRBV6-1	TGTGCCAGCAGTCGGACAGGGAGTAGTGAAAAACTGTTTTTT	CASSRTGSSEKLFF
TRBJ2-2	.	TRBD2	TRBV7-2	TGTGCCAGCAGCTTATTGAGGACTAGCAGCACCGGGGAGCTGTTTTTT	CASSLLRTSSTGELFF
TRBJ2-1	.	.	TRBV7-3	TGTGCCAGCAGCCCTACCCACGTCGACGGGGTGGGCTACAATGAGCAGTTCTTC	CASSPTHVDGVGYNEQFF